Listed below are T cell receptor beta chains from one sample, sequenced in a study of T cell responses to AZD1222 COVID-19 vaccine. Method: immunoSEQ multiplex PCR; TCRdb's copy keeps in-frame clones and lacks some. The sample contains some 130,000 clones, over 85% of which appear only once. Sequenced here: peripheral blood, sampled 28 days after the second AZD1222 dose. These receptor sequences come from an adult who received the AZD1222 COVID-19 vaccine. CDR3s include the opening cysteine and the closing phenylalanine or tryptophan. The order of the fields is clone size, D gene, J gene, V gene, CDR3 protein, CDR3 DNA. The D gene is left open where the match is weak. Size is omitted from some rows. Given values are once, few, many or a class for expanded clones.

size: -; D: TRBD1; J: TRBJ1-2; V: TRBV27; CDR3: CASSLQGARGYTF; DNA: TGTGCCAGCAGTTTGCAGGGGGCGCGCGGCTACACCTTC
size: -; D: -; J: TRBJ1-1; V: TRBV5-5; CDR3: CASSSGGTEAFF; DNA: TGTGCCAGCAGCTCGGGGGGCACTGAAGCTTTCTTT
size: -; D: TRBD1; J: TRBJ1-1; V: TRBV28; CDR3: CASSYGTGGRTEAFF; DNA: TGTGCCAGCAGTTATGGGACAGGGGGCAGGACTGAAGCTTTCTTT
size: -; D: TRBD1; J: TRBJ1-3; V: TRBV7-8; CDR3: CASSPLRGRTIYF; DNA: TGTGCCAGCAGCCCTCTCAGGGGGCGGACCATATATTTT
size: once; D: -; J: TRBJ2-5; V: TRBV7-6; CDR3: CASSWAPGEPQETQYF; DNA: TGTGCCAGCAGCTGGGCCCCAGGGGAGCCGCAAGAGACCCAGTACTTC
size: -; D: -; J: TRBJ1-1; V: TRBV18; CDR3: CASSPGMNTEAFF; DNA: TGTGCCAGCTCCCCTGGCATGAACACTGAAGCTTTCTTT
size: -; D: -; J: TRBJ2-1; V: TRBV25-1; CDR3: CASSEWVGYNEQFF; DNA: TGTGCCAGCAGTGAATGGGTCGGATACAATGAGCAGTTCTTC
size: -; D: -; J: TRBJ2-2; V: TRBV7-2; CDR3: CASSALAGGELFF; DNA: TGTGCCAGCAGCGCCCTAGCAGGCGGGGAGCTGTTTTTT
size: -; D: TRBD1; J: TRBJ2-1; V: TRBV7-9; CDR3: CASSDTGGFTDEQFF; DNA: TGTGCCAGCAGCGATACAGGGGGCTTTACCGATGAGCAGTTCTTC
size: -; D: -; J: TRBJ1-4; V: TRBV28; CDR3: CASILRGTNEKLFF; DNA: TGTGCCAGCATCCTCAGGGGCACTAATGAAAAACTGTTTTTT
size: -; D: TRBD2; J: TRBJ2-3; V: TRBV19; CDR3: CASSPAGAPGDTQYF; DNA: TGTGCCAGTAGCCCAGCGGGAGCCCCGGGAGATACGCAGTATTTT
size: -; D: -; J: TRBJ2-7; V: TRBV19; CDR3: CASSSGGRGGSYEQYF; DNA: TGTGCCAGTAGCTCCGGGGGCAGGGGTGGGTCCTACGAGCAGTACTTC
size: -; D: TRBD2; J: TRBJ2-7; V: TRBV7-2; CDR3: CASSFQRGGLDEQYF; DNA: TGTGCCAGCAGCTTTCAGCGGGGGGGCCTGGACGAGCAGTACTTC
size: -; D: -; J: TRBJ2-5; V: TRBV24-1; CDR3: CATGNEGRSGKETQYF; DNA: TGTGCCACCGGTAATGAAGGCAGAAGTGGAAAAGAGACCCAGTACTTC
size: -; D: -; J: TRBJ2-5; V: TRBV7-2; CDR3: CASSSRRQQETQYF; DNA: TGTGCCAGCAGCTCCAGACGACAGCAAGAGACCCAGTACTTC
size: -; D: -; J: TRBJ1-4; V: TRBV4-2; CDR3: CASSQAHGATNEKLFF; DNA: TGTGCCAGCAGCCAGGCCCATGGTGCAACTAATGAAAAACTGTTTTTT
size: -; D: -; J: TRBJ2-5; V: TRBV3-1/TRBV3-2; CDR3: CASSQGNGDGMLETQYF; DNA: TGTGCCAGCAGCCAAGGGAATGGGGACGGAATGTTGGAGACCCAGTACTTC
size: -; D: TRBD1; J: TRBJ1-3; V: TRBV2; CDR3: CASSVQGTGNTIYF; DNA: TGTGCCAGCAGTGTACAGGGGACAGGAAACACCATATATTTT
size: -; D: TRBD2; J: TRBJ2-1; V: TRBV15; CDR3: CATSRDLLRGTSRNEQFF; DNA: TGTGCCACCAGCAGAGATCTTTTGCGCGGGACTAGCCGCAATGAGCAGTTCTTC
size: -; D: -; J: TRBJ1-5; V: TRBV10-3; CDR3: CATSSSAGGNQPQHF; DNA: TGTGCCACATCTTCTTCGGCGGGGGGCAATCAGCCCCAGCATTTT
size: -; D: -; J: TRBJ1-1; V: TRBV7-2; CDR3: CASSKQTGLNTEAFF; DNA: TGTGCCAGCAGCAAACAAACAGGGTTGAACACTGAAGCTTTCTTT
size: -; D: -; J: TRBJ2-7; V: TRBV4-3; CDR3: CASSQDRGLGEQYF; DNA: TGCGCCAGCAGCCAAGATCGGGGCCTTGGCGAGCAGTACTTC
size: -; D: -; J: TRBJ1-3; V: TRBV7-2; CDR3: CASSFTRPFTGNTIYF; DNA: TGTGCCAGCAGCTTCACACGGCCCTTCACCGGAAACACCATATATTTT
size: -; D: -; J: TRBJ2-1; V: TRBV3-1/TRBV3-2; CDR3: CASNSYNEQFF; DNA: TGTGCCTCGAACTCCTACAATGAGCAGTTCTTC
size: few; D: -; J: TRBJ2-7; V: TRBV9; CDR3: CASSVAEAYEQYF; DNA: TGTGCCAGCAGCGTAGCCGAGGCCTACGAGCAGTACTTC
size: -; D: TRBD2; J: TRBJ2-3; V: TRBV19; CDR3: CASSSLAGETTDTQYF; DNA: TGTGCCAGTAGTAGTCTAGCGGGGGAAACCACAGATACGCAGTATTTT
size: -; D: -; J: TRBJ2-5; V: TRBV7-3; CDR3: CASSSGGGQTQYF; DNA: TGTGCCAGCAGCTCCGGAGGGGGACAGACCCAGTACTTC
size: once; D: TRBD2; J: TRBJ2-2; V: TRBV24-1; CDR3: CATGTASGKVGELFF; DNA: TGTGCCACCGGGACGGCTAGCGGGAAGGTCGGGGAGCTGTTTTTT
size: -; D: -; J: TRBJ1-6; V: TRBV5-1; CDR3: CASSSTATNSPLHF; DNA: TGCGCCAGCAGCTCGACAGCCACCAATTCACCCCTCCACTTT
size: -; D: TRBD2; J: TRBJ2-2; V: TRBV7-8; CDR3: CASSLVLAGSTGELFF; DNA: TGTGCCAGCAGCTTAGTCCTAGCGGGATCCACCGGGGAGCTGTTTTTT
size: -; D: -; J: TRBJ2-7; V: TRBV19; CDR3: CASSIKGGLGIYEQYF; DNA: TGTGCCAGTAGTATAAAGGGGGGTTTAGGGATCTACGAGCAGTACTTC
size: -; D: TRBD2; J: TRBJ2-1; V: TRBV24-1; CDR3: CATSDVGLVGEQFF; DNA: TGTGCCACCAGTGATGTGGGACTAGTAGGGGAGCAGTTCTTC
size: -; D: TRBD2; J: TRBJ2-5; V: TRBV3-1/TRBV3-2; CDR3: CASSQKVGTSGGAGQTQYF; DNA: TGTGCCAGCAGCCAAAAGGTTGGGACTAGCGGGGGGGCCGGTCAGACCCAGTACTTC
size: -; D: -; J: TRBJ1-1; V: TRBV4-2; CDR3: CASSQPTKPQFEAFF; DNA: TGTGCCAGCAGCCAACCGACAAAACCCCAATTTGAAGCTTTCTTT
size: -; D: TRBD1; J: TRBJ1-3; V: TRBV9; CDR3: CASSPRTGDGNTIYF; DNA: TGTGCCAGCAGCCCCCGGACAGGGGATGGAAACACCATATATTTT
size: once; D: TRBD1; J: TRBJ1-6; V: TRBV5-5; CDR3: CASSLGQGDHSPLHF; DNA: TGTGCCAGCAGCTTGGGACAGGGGGATCATTCACCCCTCCACTTT
size: -; D: -; J: TRBJ2-6; V: TRBV5-6; CDR3: CASSLWAGVWSGANVLTF; DNA: TGTGCCAGCAGCTTGTGGGCAGGGGTCTGGTCTGGGGCCAACGTCCTGACTTTC
size: -; D: -; J: TRBJ2-1; V: TRBV27; CDR3: CASSPGQYSANEQFF; DNA: TGTGCCAGCAGTCCCGGACAGTACTCGGCCAATGAGCAGTTCTTC
size: -; D: TRBD1; J: TRBJ1-2; V: TRBV24-1; CDR3: CATSDKTGTGNYGYTF; DNA: TGTGCCACCAGTGATAAAACCGGGACAGGGAACTATGGCTACACCTTC
size: -; D: -; J: TRBJ1-5; V: TRBV5-6; CDR3: CASSYPTGNQPQHF; DNA: TGTGCCAGCAGCTACCCGACTGGGAATCAGCCCCAGCATTTT
size: once; D: -; J: TRBJ1-1; V: TRBV6-2/TRBV6-3; CDR3: CASSYGGGPAEAFF; DNA: TGTGCCAGCAGTTACGGGGGGGGCCCCGCTGAAGCTTTCTTT
size: once; D: -; J: TRBJ1-2; V: TRBV5-6; CDR3: CASSLTHGYTF; DNA: TGTGCCAGCAGCTTAACACATGGCTACACCTTC